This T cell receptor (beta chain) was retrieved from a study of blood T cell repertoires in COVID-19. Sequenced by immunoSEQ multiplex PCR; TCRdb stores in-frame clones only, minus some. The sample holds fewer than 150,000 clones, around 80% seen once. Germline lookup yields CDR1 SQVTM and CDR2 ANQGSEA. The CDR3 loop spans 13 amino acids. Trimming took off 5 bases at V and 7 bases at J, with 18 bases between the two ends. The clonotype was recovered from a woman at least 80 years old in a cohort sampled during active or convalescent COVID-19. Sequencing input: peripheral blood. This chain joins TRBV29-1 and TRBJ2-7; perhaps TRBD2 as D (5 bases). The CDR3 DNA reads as TGCAGCGTTCGCCAGGCCCTGACGGGGGAGCAGTACGTC. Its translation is CSVRQALTGEQYV.